A single sample gave rise to the 10 T cell receptor beta chains below, sequenced in a study of OX40 agonist ivuxolimab in advanced cancers. Produced via immunoSEQ multiplex PCR; TCRdb's table is partial and in-frame only. The repertoire has 70,000 to 80,000 clones, 88% of them found once; the top ten carry around 0.95%. This specimen was CD4+ or CD8+ T cells sorted from blood, taken in a trial of the OX40 agonist ivuxolimab. The receptors derive from an adult with an advanced solid tumor such as melanoma, head and neck, liver or kidney cancer.

This clone was counted a single time. V is TRBV6-5 and J is TRBJ1-5; D not certain. V was pared by 5 bases and J by 4 bases, with 12 bases between. This CDR3 has 14 residues. From germline, CDR1 is MNHEY and CDR2 SVGAGI. The CDR3 loop reads CASSRSGWNQPQHF. CDR3 DNA sequence: TGTGCCAGCAGTCGGAGTGGGTGGAATCAGCCCCAGCATTTT.

This clone was seen only once. The V call is TRBV5-1, the J call TRBJ2-7; no clear D gene. Trimming stripped 1 base from V and 6 bases from J, with 8 bases between. The CDR3 runs to 12 residues. Germline assignment: CDR1 SGHRS and CDR2 YFSETQ. The CDR3 region is CASSLSGPEQYF. The CDR3 DNA follows: TGCGCCAGCAGCTTGAGTGGGCCCGAGCAGTACTTC. The entire variable domain, with the rest obtained from reference TRBV5-1 and TRBJ2-7, is as follows: KAGVTQTPRYLIKTRGQQVTLSCSPISGHRSVSWYQQTPGQGLQFLFEYFSETQRNKGNFPGRFSGRQFSNSRSEMNVSTLELGDSALYLCASSLSGPEQYFGPGTRLTVT.

V and J are TRBV4-3 and TRBJ1-2, with TRBD1 matching over 8 bases. This CDR3 comprises 15 residues. Germline lookup yields CDR1 LGHNA and CDR2 YSLEER. V was pared by 0 bases and J by 5 bases, with 5 bases of the junction left unmatched. Written as DNA, the CDR3 is TGCGCCAGCAGCCAAGAGTTCGGGACAGGATATGGCTACACCTTC. Its protein is CASSQEFGTGYGYTF.

The chain combines TRBV5-1 with TRBJ2-3, with D possibly matching TRBD1 (5 bases). Germline V CDR1 and CDR2: SGHRS, YFSETQ. Trimming left V 1 base short and J 3 bases short, with 9 bases between. The CDR3 runs to 14 residues. This chain's CDR3 is CASSLLRQTDTQYF. In DNA, the CDR3 is TGCGCCAGCAGCTTGCTTCGACAGACAGATACGCAGTATTTT.

The V and J genes are TRBV6-1 and TRBJ1-3; tentative D call: TRBD1 (6 bases). The germline CDR1 and CDR2 sequences are MNHNS and SASEGT. V was shortened by 4 bases and J by 4 bases, with 11 bases between the two germline ends. CDR3 length equals 14 residues. The CDR3 bases are TGTGCCAGCAGTGGGACAGTTTTGGGAAACACCATATATTTT. It translates to CASSGTVLGNTIYF.

The chain combines TRBV5-8 with TRBJ2-7; D remains ambiguous. Germline V lookup: CDR1 SGHTS, CDR2 YDEGEE. Trimming shortened V by 5 bases and J by 9 bases, and 12 bases separated the two germline ends. This CDR3 region has 11 residues. The CDR3 loop reads CASRRDGVQYF. DNA of the CDR3: TGTGCCAGCAGACGAGACGGAGTGCAGTACTTC.

CDR3 bases: TGTGCCAGCCGCCTAGCGGGAGGTGACGAGCAGTACTTC. This gives the protein CASRLAGGDEQYF. V usage is TRBV18 and J usage is TRBJ2-7; 11 nucleotides align to TRBD2. The CDR3 sequence is 13 residues long. Germline V gene data show CDR1 as KGHSH and CDR2 as LQKENI. J lost 5 bases, V lost 8 bases, and 5 bases had no gene match.

The rearrangement joins TRBV27 to TRBJ2-5; D gene uncertain. Trimming stripped 3 bases from V and 4 bases from J, with 6 bases between. Germline lookup yields CDR1 MNHEY and CDR2 SMNVEV (reference sequence). The CDR3 extends over 12 amino acids. CDR3 in DNA: TGTGCCAGCAGTTTGGCTGGAGAGACCCAGTACTTC. Amino acids: CASSLAGETQYF.

This clone was seen a single time. In nucleotides, the CDR3 is TGTGCCAGCAGCCCACGACGGGGTGGGGAGACCCAGTACTTC. Translation gives CASSPRRGGETQYF. This chain uses TRBV7-8 with TRBJ2-5; D is perhaps TRBD2 (5 bases). This CDR3 is 14 amino acids long. V was trimmed by 5 bases and J by 5 bases, leaving 15 bases between them. Per germline, CDR1 SGHVS and CDR2 FQNEAQ.

The rearrangement joins TRBV6-1 to TRBJ2-6; 8 bases align to TRBD1. Looked up from germline, CDR1 is MNHNS and CDR2 is SASEGT. This CDR3 comprises 19 residues. V was clipped by 2 bases and J by 1 base; unmatched bases: 10. CDR3 protein: CASSEMTGAPGSGANVLTF. The CDR3 DNA reads TGTGCCAGCAGTGAAATGACAGGGGCCCCGGGGTCTGGGGCCAACGTCCTGACTTTC.